The clone carrying this TCR beta chain was counted between two and nine times. The antigen is undetermined. Only in-frame clones appear in the TCRdb table, and some are missing; sequencing was by immunoSEQ multiplex PCR. The table has 150,000 to 200,000 clones, about 91% seen once. V was shortened by 4 bases and J by 2 bases, with 15 bases between the two germline ends. The V gene's germline CDR1 is LGHNA and CDR2 YSLEER. This CDR3 has 16 amino acids. These data originate in a study of T cell responses to AZD1222 COVID-19 vaccine. Study-wide findings and caveats: Among AZD1222 vaccinees, only 5 to 7 were seropositive at baseline. Donors skewed white British and female; clonal diversity was possibly underestimated. Sampling captured repertoires only after the peak T cell response. A rise in Spike-specific TCR breadth and depth followed two AZD1222 doses.

This sequence was found in an adult in good health. This material consisted of peripheral blood, taken on day 0 of MenACWY control vaccination. The chain employs TRBV4-3 and TRBJ1-3; D unresolved. This chain's CDR3 is CASSRKALDPGNTIYF. The CDR3 nucleotides read TGCGCCAGCAGCCGTAAGGCGTTGGACCCTGGAAACACCATATATTTT.